Below are 22 T cell receptor beta chains sequenced from a single sample in a study of cytomegalovirus exposure and HLA in healthy donors. Primers for the PCR totalled 60 Vbeta and 13 Jbeta. The data were produced by immunoSEQ multiplex PCR, yet TCRdb's version contains in-frame clones alone and is incomplete. The table records some 130,000 clones, around three quarters of them present only once. Sequences were obtained from PBMCs. These TCRs come from a man aged 25-45 years in good health.

This chain joins TRBV4-2 and TRBJ1-1; D unclear. The CDR3 loop spans 17 amino acids. Between the trimmed V and J ends, which lost 0 bases and 3 bases, there was a span of 17 bases. In germline, CDR1 is LGHNA, CDR2 YNFKEQ. The CDR3: CASSQDPATEMYTEAFF. The CDR3 region has the DNA TGTGCCAGCAGCCAAGACCCAGCCACAGAGATGTACACTGAAGCTTTCTTT.

The chain has TRBV29-1 and TRBJ1-2, with D unclear. Trimming left V 7 bases short and J 8 bases short, with 17 bases between. The CDR3 has 12 amino acids. The germline CDR1 and CDR2 sequences are SQVTM and ANQGSEA. CDR3 coding DNA: TGCAGCGGCACTACCGGGTTCGGGGGCTACACCTTC. Encoded protein: CSGTTGFGGYTF.

This clone has just a few counts. The chain joins TRBV6-5 to TRBJ2-7, with a weak D call TRBD1 (7 bases). The CDR3 is 14 amino acids. Germline V gene sequence: CDR1 MNHEY, CDR2 SVGAGI. Trimming shortened V by 6 bases and J by 4 bases, and 16 bases separated the two germline ends. In DNA, the CDR3 is TGTGCCAGCAGCCCATTGGCAGGGGGGTACGAGCAGTACTTC. Translating gives CASSPLAGGYEQYF.

The table lists this clone with a few counts. The rearrangement links TRBV10-3 to TRBJ1-3; D gene ambiguous. Trimming removed 6 bases from V and 7 bases from J, with 13 bases in between. The CDR3 covers 13 residues. CDR1 is ENHRY and CDR2 is SYGVKD in the germline V gene. The CDR3 sequence: CAIRSPEANTIYF. The DNA for the CDR3 is TGTGCCATCAGGTCGCCCGAGGCCAACACCATATATTTT.

This chain uses TRBV7-2 with TRBJ1-1, with D unclear. V lost 1 base and J 4 bases, leaving 10 bases between the germline ends. Germline assignment: CDR1 SGHTA and CDR2 FQGNSA. This CDR3 has 14 amino acids. CDR3 in amino acids: CASSLVPGTTEAFF. CDR3 nucleotide sequence: TGTGCCAGCAGCTTAGTTCCGGGTACCACTGAAGCTTTCTTT.

The chain couples TRBV7-3 to TRBJ2-7; 9 nucleotides line up with TRBD1. Germline V gene data show CDR1 as SGHTA and CDR2 as FQGTGA. V lost 2 bases, J lost 3 bases, and 2 bases stayed unmatched. There are 14 residues in the CDR3. This CDR3 is CASSLATGGYEQYF. In DNA form, the CDR3 reads TGTGCCAGCAGCTTAGCGACAGGGGGCTACGAGCAGTACTTC. The whole variable domain, remainder taken from reference TRBV7-3 and TRBJ2-7, is GAGVSQTPSNKVTEKGKYVELRCDPISGHTALYWYRQSLGQGPEFLIYFQGTGAADDSGLPNDRFFAVRPEGSVSTLKIQRTERGDSAVYLCASSLATGGYEQYFGPGTRLTVT.

The chain has TRBV2 and TRBJ2-1, with 8 bases aligning to TRBD1. V trimming: 3 bases; J trimming: 12 bases; junction bases outside the gene matches: 4. Germline lookup yields CDR1 SNHLY and CDR2 FYNNEI. The CDR3 runs 12 residues. The CDR3 DNA is TGTGCCAGCAGTGACGAGGGACAGGCGCAGTTCTTC. Translated, it gives CASSDEGQAQFF.

This clone was observed a single time. V and J are TRBV5-1 and TRBJ2-1; D ambiguous. Germline CDR1 is SGHRS and CDR2 is YFSETQ. The CDR3 runs to 13 residues. Between the trimmed V and J ends, which lost 3 bases and 9 bases, there was a span of 13 bases. The CDR3 protein is CASSSGDLSEQFF. The CDR3 region has the DNA TGCGCCAGCAGCTCGGGTGACTTGAGTGAGCAGTTCTTC. Full variable domain (outside the CDR3, taken from reference TRBV5-1 and TRBJ2-1): KAGVTQTPRYLIKTRGQQVTLSCSPISGHRSVSWYQQTPGQGLQFLFEYFSETQRNKGNFPGRFSGRQFSNSRSEMNVSTLELGDSALYLCASSSGDLSEQFFGPGTRLTVL.

The V and J genes are TRBV7-9 and TRBJ2-7, with TRBD1 as a possible D gene (5 bases). Germline CDR1 and CDR2: SEHNR and FQNEAQ (reference sequence). Trimming cost V 2 bases and J 5 bases, with 13 bases left between them. This CDR3 has 14 amino acids. The CDR3 is CASSLRPGRDEQYF. DNA of the CDR3: TGTGCCAGCAGCTTACGACCGGGCAGGGACGAGCAGTACTTC.

Only a few counts were recorded for this clone. The chain links TRBV18 to TRBJ2-5; TRBD1 matches at 9 bases. The V gene end was trimmed by 3 bases and the J gene end by 4 bases; junction bases not matched to a gene: 9. Looked up from germline, CDR1 is KGHSH and CDR2 is LQKENI. This CDR3 has 16 amino acids. The CDR3 region is CASSPGQGGVGETQYF. The CDR3 coding sequence is TGTGCCAGCTCACCGGGACAGGGTGGTGTTGGAGAGACCCAGTACTTC.

This clone appeared a single time. This CDR3 reads CASSSVADPREWDTQYF. The CDR3 nucleotides are TGTGCCAGCAGCTCTGTAGCGGACCCACGGGAATGGGATACGCAGTATTTT. The chain joins TRBV5-8 to TRBJ2-3; D is perhaps TRBD2 (6 bases). The CDR3 covers 17 residues. The V and J ends lost 3 bases and 6 bases respectively, with 23 bases between them. In germline, CDR1 is SGHTS, CDR2 YDEGEE.

The chain combines TRBV10-3 with TRBJ2-7; 8 bases map to TRBD1. Trimming removed 5 bases from V and 3 bases from J; junction bases left unmatched: 6. The CDR3 consists of 14 residues. Germline values: CDR1 ENHRY, CDR2 SYGVKD. The CDR3 reads CAISPGQELYEQYF. Here the CDR3 DNA reads TGTGCCATCAGTCCGGGACAGGAACTCTACGAGCAGTACTTC.

Worth noting for this clone: One end of the junction fails to match germline, which may point to a read error. The chain links TRBV6-5 to TRBJ1-1, with D unclear. CDR1 is MNHEY, CDR2 SVGAGI, per germline. The CDR3 is 11 residues long. CDR3 residues: CARRRGGKQVF. In DNA, the CDR3 is TGTGCCAGGCGCCGGGGAGGGAAGCAAGTTTTT.

This clone was found once. V and J are TRBV10-2 and TRBJ1-5; D remains ambiguous. The CDR3 has 13 amino acids. Germline loops: CDR1 WSHSY, CDR2 SAAADI. V gave up 6 bases and J gave up 6 bases, with 12 bases separating them. The CDR3 DNA reads as TGCGCCAGCAGGGCCTCGTTGGTTCAGCCCCAGCATTTT. Encoded protein: CASRASLVQPQHF.

CDR3 DNA sequence: TGTGCCAGCGGGGATAATACAGGGGTGGGTGGCTACACCTTC. Protein product: CASGDNTGVGGYTF. This rearrangement joins TRBV6-6 to TRBJ1-2, with TRBD1 identical over 7 bases. Germline CDR1 is MNHNY and CDR2 is SVGAGI (reference sequence). The ends lost 8 bases at V and 7 bases at J; junction bases unmatched: 13. The CDR3 sequence is 14 residues long.

The V and J genes are TRBV7-9 and TRBJ2-5; 8 nucleotides line up with TRBD1. Gene TRBJ2-7 matches the end of the DNA better, so the J call may be wrong. Germline V gene sequence: CDR1 SEHNR, CDR2 FQNEAQ (reference sequence). This CDR3 comprises 15 residues. The CDR3 is CASSLTGGIHYEQYF. The DNA of the CDR3 is TGTGCCAGCAGCTTAACAGGGGGAATCCACTACGAGCAGTACTTC.

The chain employs TRBV19 and TRBJ1-5; D might be TRBD1 (6 bases). Trimming left V 6 bases short and J 5 bases short, with 14 bases between. The CDR3 covers 14 residues. Germline V CDR1 and CDR2: LNHDA, SQIVND (reference sequence). The CDR3 loop is CASSYRAADQPQHF. CDR3 sequence (DNA): TGTGCCAGTAGCTACAGGGCTGCGGATCAGCCCCAGCATTTT.

This chain connects TRBV6-5 to TRBJ2-7, with 7 bases lining up with TRBD2. Unmatched junction bases numbered 5, after V lost 2 bases and J lost 10 bases. Germline V gene lookup returns CDR1 MNHEY and CDR2 SVGAGI. This CDR3 is 12 amino acids long. In DNA, the CDR3 is TGTGCCAGCAGTTACGGGTCGGGGGGACAGTACTTC. This codes for CASSYGSGGQYF.

The chain uses TRBV19 and TRBJ1-2, with TRBD1 matching over 8 bases. V lost 7 bases and J lost 4; bases outside the gene matches: 11. Germline loops: CDR1 LNHDA, CDR2 SQIVND (reference sequence). The CDR3 loop spans 15 amino acids. The CDR3 DNA sequence: TGTGCCAGTACGGCCCTTGGCGGACAGGGCTATGGCTACACCTTC. It translates to CASTALGGQGYGYTF.

The chain joins TRBV27 to TRBJ2-7; TRBD2 matches 8 bases. V dropped 5 bases and J dropped 3; count of bases not matched to a gene: 6. The CDR3 sequence is 14 residues long. The V gene's germline CDR1 is MNHEY and CDR2 SMNVEV (reference sequence). The CDR3 region is CASSRTSPNYEQYF. In DNA form, the CDR3 reads TGTGCCAGCAGTCGGACTAGCCCAAACTACGAGCAGTACTTC.

The chain recombines TRBV7-9 with TRBJ1-3; D unresolved. CDR3 length: 15 amino acids. V gave up 3 bases and J gave up 0 bases, with 9 bases separating them. Germline CDR1 is SEHNR and CDR2 is FQNEAQ (reference sequence). For the CDR3, the DNA is TGTGCCAGCAGCTTCAACAGTTTCTCTGGAAACACCATATATTTT. Its protein product is CASSFNSFSGNTIYF.

The V call is TRBV9, the J call TRBJ2-5, with D possibly being TRBD1 (5 bases). The DNA end is a closer match to TRBJ2-7, so the J assignment may be wrong. CDR3 length equals 14 residues. CDR1 SGDLS and CDR2 YYNGEE come from the germline V gene. The CDR3 is CASSVGGWGDEQYF. In DNA form, the CDR3 reads TGTGCCAGCAGCGTAGGGGGATGGGGCGACGAGCAGTACTTC.